This T cell receptor beta chain was sequenced in a study of Tregs in tolerant kidney transplant recipients. Study results and caveats: Validation in larger populations is needed because few patients were studied. Tregs expanded with activated donor B cells seemed most donor-specific.

Notes on this clone: As yet, its antigen is unknown.

TCRdb's copy holds only in-frame clones and misses some; the assay was immunoSEQ multiplex PCR. The data hold about 64,000 clones, with 70% to 90% observed a single time. Mixed chimerism was transient after nonmyeloablative marrow transplants from related graft donors. This CDR3 comprises 12 residues. V shed 4 bases and J shed 5 bases, with 7 bases lying between them. In germline, CDR1 is SGHNT, CDR2 YYREEE (reference sequence). J is TRBJ2-1 and V is TRBV5-4; no reliable D call. This receptor was taken from a human patient who received a combined kidney and bone marrow transplant. Some T cells here may be from the graft donor. The sample here was CD4+ T cells from blood (PBMCs), taken 6 months after the transplant. The CDR3 nucleotides read TGTGCCAGCAGCCCACAGAACAATGAGCAGTTCTTC. Amino acid sequence: CASSPQNNEQFF.